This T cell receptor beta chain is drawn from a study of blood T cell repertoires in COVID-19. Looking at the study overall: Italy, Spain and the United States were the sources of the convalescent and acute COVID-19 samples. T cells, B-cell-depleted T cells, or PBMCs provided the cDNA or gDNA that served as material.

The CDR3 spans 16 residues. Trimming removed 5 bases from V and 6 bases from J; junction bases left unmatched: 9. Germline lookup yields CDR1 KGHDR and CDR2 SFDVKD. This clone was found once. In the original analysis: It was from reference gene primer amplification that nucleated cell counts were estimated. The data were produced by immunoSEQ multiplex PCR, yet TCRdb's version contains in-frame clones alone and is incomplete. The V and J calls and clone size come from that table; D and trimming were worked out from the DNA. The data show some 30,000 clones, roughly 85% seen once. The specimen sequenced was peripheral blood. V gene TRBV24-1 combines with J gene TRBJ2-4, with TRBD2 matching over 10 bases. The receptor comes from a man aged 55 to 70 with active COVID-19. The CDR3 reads CATSGPEREGGNIQYF. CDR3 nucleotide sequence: TGTGCCACCAGTGGCCCCGAGCGGGAGGGAGGAAACATTCAGTACTTC.